This T cell receptor beta chain was identified during a study of identical twins. Points from the study as a whole: The abundant beta clonotypes from cord blood had fewer insertions, and memory repertoires had none of this. The study reached conclusions through statistical analysis that was cross-sectional, not following the same donors. For out-of-frame alpha sequences shared by twins, low generation probability was in excess.

Germline loops: CDR1 SNHLY, CDR2 FYNNEI. V shed 3 bases and J shed 0 bases, with 9 bases lying between them. The CDR3 totals 14 residues. Each donor was a healthy Caucasian. TCRdb re-analysed the 5' RACE reads in MiXCR, keeping a single row per CDR3 protein. The table shows approximately 220,000 distinct CDR3 sequences, with approximately 9% occurring only once. As concerns this clonotype: Antigen unknown.

J is TRBJ2-7 and V is TRBV2, with unresolved D. The receptor's source is a woman under 30 in good health. The sequenced sample was memory (CD45RO+) T cells sorted from blood. CDR3 bases: TGTGCCAGCAGTGAGCGCAGGACCTCCTACGAGCAGTACTTC. It encodes CASSERRTSYEQYF. The whole variable domain, filled in from reference TRBV2 and TRBJ2-7, reads EPEVTQTPSHQVTQMGQEVILRCVPISNHLYFYWYRQILGQKVEFLVSFYNNEISEKSEIFDDQFSVERPDGSNFTLKIRSTKLEDSAMYFCASSERRTSYEQYFGPGTRLTVT.